The source of this T cell receptor (beta chain) is a study of siplizumab effects on memory and regulatory T cells. General study points: With siplizumab, mappable alloreactive CD4+ clones averaged roughly 72% Treg-derived, versus about 29% in controls.

To note about this clone: The antigen is undetermined.

Profiling relied on immunoSEQ multiplex PCR, and the TCRdb table lists in-frame clones only, not all of them. The data hold over 100,000 clones, with 90% to 95% observed a single time. The CDR3 contains 17 residues. After removal of 2 bases from V and 3 bases from J, the junction contained 10 bases not matched to a gene. Per germline, CDR1 KGHSH and CDR2 LQKENI. The clonotype was recovered from a human donor in good health. The sequencing sample was made of non-Treg CD4+ T cells sorted from blood. This rearrangement joins TRBV18 to TRBJ2-7; 10 bases agree with TRBD1. The CDR3 region is CASSPRALGQGSYEQYF. CDR3 nucleotide sequence: TGTGCCAGCTCACCAAGGGCCCTGGGACAGGGGAGCTACGAGCAGTACTTC.